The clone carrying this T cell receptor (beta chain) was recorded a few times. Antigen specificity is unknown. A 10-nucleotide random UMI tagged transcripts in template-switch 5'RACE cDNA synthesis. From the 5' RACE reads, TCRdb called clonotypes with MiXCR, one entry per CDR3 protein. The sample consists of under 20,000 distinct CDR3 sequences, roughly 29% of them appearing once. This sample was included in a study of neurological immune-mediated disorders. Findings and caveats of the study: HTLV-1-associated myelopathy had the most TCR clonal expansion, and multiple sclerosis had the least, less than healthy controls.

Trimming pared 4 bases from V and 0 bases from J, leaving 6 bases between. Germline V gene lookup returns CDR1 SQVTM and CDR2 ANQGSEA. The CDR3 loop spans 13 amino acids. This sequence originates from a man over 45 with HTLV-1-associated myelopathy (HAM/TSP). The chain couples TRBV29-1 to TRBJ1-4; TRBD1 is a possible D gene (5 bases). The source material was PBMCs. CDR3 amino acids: CSVGTSTNEKLFF. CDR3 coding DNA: TGCAGCGTTGGGACATCAACTAATGAAAAACTGTTTTTT.